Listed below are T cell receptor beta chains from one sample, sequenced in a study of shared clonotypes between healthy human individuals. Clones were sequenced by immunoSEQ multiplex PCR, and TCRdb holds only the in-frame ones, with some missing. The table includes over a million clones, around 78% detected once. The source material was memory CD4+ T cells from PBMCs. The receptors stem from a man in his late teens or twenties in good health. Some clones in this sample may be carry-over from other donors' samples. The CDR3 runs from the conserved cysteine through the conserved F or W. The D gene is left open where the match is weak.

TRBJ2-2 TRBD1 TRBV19 CASSSQGRRDTGELFF
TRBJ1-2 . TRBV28 CASTLRGARYGYTF
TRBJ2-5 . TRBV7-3 CASSLDGTETQYF
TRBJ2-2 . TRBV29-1 CSVEGGPGELFF
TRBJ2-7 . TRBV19 CASSIRQGNEQYF
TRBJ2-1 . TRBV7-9 CASSLGGQGKFF
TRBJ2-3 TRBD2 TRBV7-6 CASSPRGGPTDTQYF
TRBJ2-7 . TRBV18 CASSPQGQREQYF
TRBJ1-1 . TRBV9 CASSVHMNTEAFF
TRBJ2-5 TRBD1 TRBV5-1 CASSLGDRVQETQYF
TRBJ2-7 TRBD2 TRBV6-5 CASSTSGRATEQYF
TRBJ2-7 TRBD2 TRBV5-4 CASSLFSLAGEWEQYF
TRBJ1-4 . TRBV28 CASSLASTNEKLFF
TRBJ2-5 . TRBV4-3 CASSHLRGETQYF
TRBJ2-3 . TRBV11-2 CASSLGLDTQYF
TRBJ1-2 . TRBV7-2 CASSRLGSPYGYTF
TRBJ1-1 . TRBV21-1 CASSPRGERTEAFF
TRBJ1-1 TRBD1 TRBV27 CASSNSSPRTGLKAFF
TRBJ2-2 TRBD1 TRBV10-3 CATQGAPNTGELFF
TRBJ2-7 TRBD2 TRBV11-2 CASSVSGSLSYEQYF
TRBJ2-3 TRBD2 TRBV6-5 CASSYPTSGSDTQYF
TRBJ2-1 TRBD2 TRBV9 CASSFRPGTSGYNEQFF
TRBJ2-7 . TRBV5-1 CASSLSGGQIYEQYF
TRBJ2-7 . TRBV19 CASSIGSSYEQYF
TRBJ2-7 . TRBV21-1 CASSKRQIQVGQYF
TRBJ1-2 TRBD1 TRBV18 CASSTTGGAFNGYTF
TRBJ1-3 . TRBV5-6 CASSLVFGGSSGNTIYF
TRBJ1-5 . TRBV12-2 CASRLQPGQGHKEPQHF
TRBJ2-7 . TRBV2 CASGWGYEQYF
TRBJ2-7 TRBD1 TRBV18 CASSPPGQGARFEQYF
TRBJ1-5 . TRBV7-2 CASSLGRAPQPQHF
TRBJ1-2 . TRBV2 CASSAPGGYTF
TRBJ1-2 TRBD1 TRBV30 CAWSRQTGSGYTF
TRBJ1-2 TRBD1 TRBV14 CASSRQTGSGYTF
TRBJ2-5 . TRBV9 CASSVSPSLGETQYF
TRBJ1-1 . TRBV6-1 CASTLEGPTEAFF
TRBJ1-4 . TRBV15 CATSGGLRDEKLFF